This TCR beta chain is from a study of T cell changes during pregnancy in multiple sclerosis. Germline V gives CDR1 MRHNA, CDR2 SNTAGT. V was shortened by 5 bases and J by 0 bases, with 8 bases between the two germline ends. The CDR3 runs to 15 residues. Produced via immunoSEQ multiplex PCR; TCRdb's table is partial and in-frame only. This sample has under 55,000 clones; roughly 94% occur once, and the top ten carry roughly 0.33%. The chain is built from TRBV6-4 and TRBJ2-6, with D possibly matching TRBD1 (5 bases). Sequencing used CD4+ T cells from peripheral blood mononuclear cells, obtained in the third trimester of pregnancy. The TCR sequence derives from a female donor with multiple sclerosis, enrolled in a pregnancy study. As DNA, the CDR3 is TGTGCCAGCAGTAAGGACAACTCTGGGGCCAACGTCCTGACTTTC. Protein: CASSKDNSGANVLTF.